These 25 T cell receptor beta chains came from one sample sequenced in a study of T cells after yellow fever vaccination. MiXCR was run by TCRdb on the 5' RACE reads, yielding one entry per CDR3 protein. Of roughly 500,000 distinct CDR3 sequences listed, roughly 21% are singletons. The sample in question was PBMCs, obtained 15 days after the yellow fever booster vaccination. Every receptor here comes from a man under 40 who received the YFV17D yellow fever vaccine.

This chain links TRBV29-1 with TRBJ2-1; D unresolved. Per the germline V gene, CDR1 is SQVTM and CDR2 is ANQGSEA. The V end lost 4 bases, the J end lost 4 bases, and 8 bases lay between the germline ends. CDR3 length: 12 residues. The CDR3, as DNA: TGCAGCGTTGTGTCTCGGTACAATGAGCAGTTCTTC. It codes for CSVVSRYNEQFF.

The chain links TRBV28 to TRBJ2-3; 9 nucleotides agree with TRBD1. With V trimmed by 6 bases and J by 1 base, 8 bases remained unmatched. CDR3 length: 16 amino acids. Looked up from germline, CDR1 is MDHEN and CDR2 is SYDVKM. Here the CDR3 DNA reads TGTGCCAGCAGAGCCTCGACAGGGGGAGGCACAGATACGCAGTATTTT. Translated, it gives CASRASTGGGTDTQYF.

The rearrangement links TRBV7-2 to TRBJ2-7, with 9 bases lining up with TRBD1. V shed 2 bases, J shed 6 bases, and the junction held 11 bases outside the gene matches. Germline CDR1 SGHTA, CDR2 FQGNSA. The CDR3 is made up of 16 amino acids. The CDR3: CASSLSAGTGRLEQYF. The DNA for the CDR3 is TGTGCCAGCAGCTTAAGCGCCGGGACAGGGAGGCTCGAGCAGTACTTC.

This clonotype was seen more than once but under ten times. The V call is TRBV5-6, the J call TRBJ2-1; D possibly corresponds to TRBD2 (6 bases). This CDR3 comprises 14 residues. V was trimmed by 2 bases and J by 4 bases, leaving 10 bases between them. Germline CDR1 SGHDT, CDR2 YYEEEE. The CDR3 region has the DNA TGTGCCAGCAGCTTTGGGACTTTTTACAATGAGCAGTTCTTC. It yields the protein CASSFGTFYNEQFF.

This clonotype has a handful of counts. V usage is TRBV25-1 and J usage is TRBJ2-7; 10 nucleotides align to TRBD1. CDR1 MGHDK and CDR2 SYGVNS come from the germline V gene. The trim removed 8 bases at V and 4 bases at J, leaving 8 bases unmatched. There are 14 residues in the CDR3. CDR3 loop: CASEGGTGAYEQYF. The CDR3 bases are TGTGCCAGCGAAGGGGGGACAGGGGCATACGAGCAGTACTTC.

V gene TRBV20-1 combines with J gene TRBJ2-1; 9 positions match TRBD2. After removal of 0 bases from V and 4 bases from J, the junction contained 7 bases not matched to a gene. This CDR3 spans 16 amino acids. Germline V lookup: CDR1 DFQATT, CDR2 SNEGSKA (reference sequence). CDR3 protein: CSAREGLAGTYNEQFF. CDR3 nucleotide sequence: TGCAGTGCTAGAGAAGGGCTAGCGGGAACATACAATGAGCAGTTCTTC.

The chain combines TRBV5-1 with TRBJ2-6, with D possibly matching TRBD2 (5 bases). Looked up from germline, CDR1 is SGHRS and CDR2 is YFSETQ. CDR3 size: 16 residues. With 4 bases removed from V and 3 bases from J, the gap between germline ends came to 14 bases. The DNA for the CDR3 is TGCGCCAGCAGCCCCCCTGGACTTGGTGGGGCCAACGTCCTGACTTTC. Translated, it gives CASSPPGLGGANVLTF.

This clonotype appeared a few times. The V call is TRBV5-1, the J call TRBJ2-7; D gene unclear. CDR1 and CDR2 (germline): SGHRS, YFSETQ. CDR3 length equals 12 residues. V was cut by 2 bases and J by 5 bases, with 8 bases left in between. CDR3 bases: TGCGCCAGCAGCTTTAGAGGCGACGAGCAGTACTTC. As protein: CASSFRGDEQYF.

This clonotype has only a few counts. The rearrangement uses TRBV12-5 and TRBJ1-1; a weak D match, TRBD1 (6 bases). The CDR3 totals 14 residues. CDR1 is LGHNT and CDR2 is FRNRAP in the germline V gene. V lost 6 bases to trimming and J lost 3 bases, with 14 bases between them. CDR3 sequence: CASGPLGGYTEAFF. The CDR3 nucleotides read TGTGCTAGTGGCCCTTTAGGGGGGTACACTGAAGCTTTCTTT.

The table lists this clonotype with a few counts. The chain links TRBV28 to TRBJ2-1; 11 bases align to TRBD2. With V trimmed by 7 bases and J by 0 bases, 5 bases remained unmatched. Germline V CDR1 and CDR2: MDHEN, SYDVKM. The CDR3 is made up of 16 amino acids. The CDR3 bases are TGTGCCAGCATGACTAGCGGGACTAGCTCCTACAATGAGCAGTTCTTC. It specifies CASMTSGTSSYNEQFF.

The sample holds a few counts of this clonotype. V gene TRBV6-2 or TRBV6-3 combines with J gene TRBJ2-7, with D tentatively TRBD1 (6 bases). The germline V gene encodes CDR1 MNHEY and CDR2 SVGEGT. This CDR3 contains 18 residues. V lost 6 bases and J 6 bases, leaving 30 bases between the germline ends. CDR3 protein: CASSHLIMGATYLFEQYF. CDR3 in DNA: TGTGCCAGCAGCCACCTTATCATGGGGGCGACTTACCTTTTCGAGCAGTACTTC.

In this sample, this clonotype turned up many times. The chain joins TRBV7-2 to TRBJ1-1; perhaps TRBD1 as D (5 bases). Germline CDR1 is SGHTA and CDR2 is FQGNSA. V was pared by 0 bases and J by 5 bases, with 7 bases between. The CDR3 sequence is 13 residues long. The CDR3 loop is CASSLAQGTEAFF. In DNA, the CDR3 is TGTGCCAGCAGCTTAGCGCAGGGTACTGAAGCTTTCTTT.

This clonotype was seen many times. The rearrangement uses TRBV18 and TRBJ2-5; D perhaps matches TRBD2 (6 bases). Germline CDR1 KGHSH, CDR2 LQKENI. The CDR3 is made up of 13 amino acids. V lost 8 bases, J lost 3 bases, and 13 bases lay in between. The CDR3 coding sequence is TGTGCCAGCAGCCCCCCGGGGGAAGAGACCCAGTACTTC. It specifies CASSPPGEETQYF.

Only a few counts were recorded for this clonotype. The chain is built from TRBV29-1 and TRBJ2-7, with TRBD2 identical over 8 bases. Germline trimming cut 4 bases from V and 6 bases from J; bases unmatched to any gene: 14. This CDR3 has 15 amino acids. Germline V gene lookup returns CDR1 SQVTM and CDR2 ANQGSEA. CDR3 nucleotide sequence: TGCAGCGTTGCCCCGGGGGGGGTGGCGACACGCGAGCAGTACTTC. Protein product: CSVAPGGVATREQYF.

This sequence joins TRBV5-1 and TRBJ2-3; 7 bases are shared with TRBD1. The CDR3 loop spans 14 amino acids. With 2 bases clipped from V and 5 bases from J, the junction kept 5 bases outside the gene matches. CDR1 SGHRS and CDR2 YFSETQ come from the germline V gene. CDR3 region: CASSFQTGKDTQYF. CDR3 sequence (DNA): TGCGCCAGCAGCTTCCAGACAGGGAAAGATACGCAGTATTTT. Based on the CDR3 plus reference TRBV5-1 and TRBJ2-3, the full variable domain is KAGVTQTPRYLIKTRGQQVTLSCSPISGHRSVSWYQQTPGQGLQFLFEYFSETQRNKGNFPGRFSGRQFSNSRSEMNVSTLELGDSALYLCASSFQTGKDTQYFGPGTRLTVL.

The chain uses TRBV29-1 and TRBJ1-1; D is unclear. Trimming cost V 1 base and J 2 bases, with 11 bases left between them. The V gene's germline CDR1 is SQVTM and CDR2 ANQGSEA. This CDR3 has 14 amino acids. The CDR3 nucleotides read TGCAGCGTTGAAGTACCCCCAGGCAACACTGAAGCTTTCTTT. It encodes CSVEVPPGNTEAFF.

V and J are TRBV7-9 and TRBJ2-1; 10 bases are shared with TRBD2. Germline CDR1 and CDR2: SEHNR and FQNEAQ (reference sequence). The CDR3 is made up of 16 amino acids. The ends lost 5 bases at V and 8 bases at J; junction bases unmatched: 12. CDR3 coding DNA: TGTGCCAGCAGCAACCAACCTAGCGGGAGTAGGTATGAGCAGTTCTTC. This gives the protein CASSNQPSGSRYEQFF.

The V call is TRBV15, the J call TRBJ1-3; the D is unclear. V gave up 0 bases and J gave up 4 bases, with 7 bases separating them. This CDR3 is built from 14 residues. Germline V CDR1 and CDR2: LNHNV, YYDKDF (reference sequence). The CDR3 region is CATSRDPSGNTIYF. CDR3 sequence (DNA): TGTGCCACCAGCAGAGACCCCTCCGGAAACACCATATATTTT.

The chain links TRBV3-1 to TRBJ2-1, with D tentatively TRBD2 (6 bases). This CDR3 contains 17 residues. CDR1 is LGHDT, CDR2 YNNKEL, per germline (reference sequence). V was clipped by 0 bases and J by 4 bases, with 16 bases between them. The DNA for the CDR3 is TGTGCCAGCAGCCAAGATGCCGGAGGGCCTGAATACAATGAGCAGTTCTTC. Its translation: CASSQDAGGPEYNEQFF.

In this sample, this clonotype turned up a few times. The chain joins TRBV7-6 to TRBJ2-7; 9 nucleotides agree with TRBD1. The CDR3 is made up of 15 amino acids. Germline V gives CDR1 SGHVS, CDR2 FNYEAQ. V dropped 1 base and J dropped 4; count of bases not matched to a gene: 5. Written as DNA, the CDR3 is TGTGCCAGCAGCTTAGAGGTCGGACAGGGGTACGAGCAGTACTTC. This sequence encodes CASSLEVGQGYEQYF. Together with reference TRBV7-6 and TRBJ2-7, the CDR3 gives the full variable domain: GAGVSQSPRYKVTKRGQDVALRCDPISGHVSLYWYRQALGQGPEFLTYFNYEAQQDKSGLPNDRFSAERPEGSISTLTIQRTEQRDSAMYRCASSLEVGQGYEQYFGPGTRLTVT.

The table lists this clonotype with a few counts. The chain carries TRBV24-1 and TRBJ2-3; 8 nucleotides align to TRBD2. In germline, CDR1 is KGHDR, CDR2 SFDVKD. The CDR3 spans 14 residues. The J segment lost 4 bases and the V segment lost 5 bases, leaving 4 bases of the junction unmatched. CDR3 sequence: CATSVTGGPDTQYF. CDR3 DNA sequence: TGTGCCACCAGTGTCACGGGAGGGCCAGATACGCAGTATTTT.

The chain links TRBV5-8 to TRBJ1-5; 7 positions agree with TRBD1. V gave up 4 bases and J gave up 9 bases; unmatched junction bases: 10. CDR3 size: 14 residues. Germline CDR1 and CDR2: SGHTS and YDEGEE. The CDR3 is CASSPGQAWGPQHF. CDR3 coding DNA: TGTGCCAGCAGCCCTGGACAGGCCTGGGGGCCCCAGCATTTT. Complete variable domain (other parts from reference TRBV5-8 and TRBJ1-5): EAGVTQSPTHLIKTRGQQATLRCSPISGHTSVYWYQQALGLGLQFLLWYDEGEERNRGNFPPRFSGRQFPNYSSELNVNALELEDSALYLCASSPGQAWGPQHFGDGTRLSIL.

The CDR3 coding sequence is TGTGCCATCAGTGATACGACTAGCGGCTACGAGCAGTACTTC. It specifies CAISDTTSGYEQYF. The chain couples TRBV10-3 to TRBJ2-7; 9 positions match TRBD2. Germline V gene data show CDR1 as ENHRY and CDR2 as SYGVKD. V lost 3 bases, J lost 3 bases, and 3 bases stayed unmatched. The CDR3 is 14 amino acids.

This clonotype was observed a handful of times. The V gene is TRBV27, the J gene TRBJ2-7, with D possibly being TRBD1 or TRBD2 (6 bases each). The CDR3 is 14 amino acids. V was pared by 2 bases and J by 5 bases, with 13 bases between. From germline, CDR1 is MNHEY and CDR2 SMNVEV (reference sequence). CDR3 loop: CASSLRGVGDEQYF. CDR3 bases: TGTGCCAGCAGTTTAAGGGGGGTAGGGGACGAGCAGTACTTC.

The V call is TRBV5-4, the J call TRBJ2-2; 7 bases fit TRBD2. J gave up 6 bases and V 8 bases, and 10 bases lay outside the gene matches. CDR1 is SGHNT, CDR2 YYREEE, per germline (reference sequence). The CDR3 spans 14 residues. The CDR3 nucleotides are TGTGCCAGTTACTTGGGAGGGCCATCCGGGGAGCTGTTTTTT. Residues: CASYLGGPSGELFF.